This paragraph reports one T cell receptor (beta chain). This clone was recorded only once. The target of this receptor is not known. No base-level quality is on record; no much larger clone is a single base apart. This entry is derived from a study of graft-versus-host responses after intestinal transplantation (dated by TCRdb to 2020 to 2023). Study-level background: The transplants that recipients received were multivisceral, liver-intestinal, or isolated intestinal. Every recipient was given anti-thymocyte globulin induction, followed by 2 to 3 years of maintenance tacrolimus and steroids. Bulk TCR-beta CDR3 sequencing was used to track graft-versus-host and host-versus-graft alloreactive T cell clones in the graft, circulation and bone marrow after intestinal transplantation. Alloreactive clones were identified by sequencing pre-transplant mixed lymphocyte reaction products and comparing these products with unstimulated pre-transplant donor and recipient T cells. The cohort enrolled some 23 intestinal transplant recipients, one of whom was a retransplant, and 3 patients without pretransplant specimens were excluded. A peak of at least 4% donor T cells among recipient peripheral blood mononuclear cells was the definition used for donor T cell macrochimerism. Rather than being sequenced by the commercial service, samples from three later patients were sequenced in-house on an Illumina MiSeq and processed with MiXCR. Study-wide conclusions, independent of this receptor: In patients with donor T cell macrochimerism, the allografts had high GvH to HvG T cell clonal ratios. The conclusions were limited by the relatively low number and heterogeneity of the intestinal transplant patients. GvH clones were detected in recipient bone marrow, and some of these GvH clones were observed earlier in ileal mucosa or blood, consistent with an intestinal mucosal origin. Peak levels of circulating GvH clones were associated with declines in HvG clones early after transplant.

In light of the paper, this sample's time point label describes: cells obtained before transplantation from donor or recipient. CD3+CD4+ and CD3+CD8+ populations were FACS-sorted from unstimulated pre-transplant donor and recipient cells taken from spleen or lymph nodes. To prepare the library, the immunoSEQ multiplex PCR assay was applied. For most patients, genomic DNA was isolated with the Qiagen DNeasy Blood and Tissue Kit and shipped frozen to Adaptive Biotechnologies for TCR sequencing. For most patients, high-throughput TCR-beta CDR3 sequencing of genomic DNA was performed by Adaptive Biotechnologies. In the paper's pipeline: Adaptive's ImmunoSEQ software supplied the TCR sequencing data for approximately 18 patients, while MiXCR and VDJtools were used to process a few other patients. To correct CD4 versus CD8 sorting errors, sequences present in both subsets at a frequency ratio below 5:1 were removed. CDR3 nucleotide sequences shared by donor and recipient were removed because the origin of these sequences could not be assigned. At least 2-fold expansion over unstimulated cells and a minimum CFSE-low frequency of 0.002% (template counts) or 0.001% (read counts) were required for clones to be classified as alloreactive. Clones were considered mappable if detected in sequenced pre-transplant spleen, lymph node, or MLR CFSE-low populations of the donor or recipient. The cumulative frequency of alloreactive clones was calculated as a percentage of all sequences, weighted by copy number. Held by TCRdb, this immuneACCESS table contains in-frame sequences only and omits some clones. Under half of the omission traces to an unresolved V gene where checked; the cause of the rest is unknown. V, J and clone size reflect that table, while D and trimming were determined from the DNA. This sample comprises 70,000 or so clones, roughly 84% of them detected only once. 0.35% to 0.45% of the sample goes to the ten largest clones.

CDR3 length: 14 amino acids, cysteine to phenylalanine. Kept here is only the CDR3 DNA, which spans 42 bases and is read in frame from base 1. Per the germline V gene (reference sequence), GTSNPN is the CDR1 and SVGIG is the CDR2. Germline trimming: 0 bases from V, 4 bases from J; junction bases outside gene matches: 0. Sequencing was performed on unstimulated CD4+ T cells sorted from spleen or lymph node cells, taken before transplant. The source of this sequence is a human donor who was the organ donor for an intestinal transplant. Recombination linked TRBV30 to TRBJ2-5, with 12 bases aligning to TRBD2. The CDR3 reads CAWSVLAGGETQYF. The sequenced DNA: TGTGCCTGGAGTGTACTAGCGGGGGGAGAGACCCAGTACTTC.